The sequence of this TCR beta chain was determined in a study of T cell repertoires in cytomegalovirus infection. Study context: Used in the study were CMV epitopes, some recently identified and HLA-C-restricted, others well-studied and HLA-B-restricted. Study-wide points: Within the response measured ex vivo, HLA-C-restricted CMV-specific TCR beta clonotypes were dominant.

TCRdb processed the reads anew with MiXCR; each CDR3 protein has one entry. The top ten clones hold roughly 18% of a sample with some 700,000 distinct CDR3 sequences, around 32% of them seen once. This clonotype was seen repeatedly, ten times or more. Its antigen is unidentified. This CDR3 is 15 amino acids long. Germline V gene lookup returns CDR1 MNHNS and CDR2 SASEGT. The junction had 1 base not matched to a gene; V was cut back by 1 base and J by 2 bases. The sample in question was cultured PBMCs, obtained from culture after CMV antigen stimulation. The rearrangement joins TRBV6-1 to TRBJ2-3; 9 bases line up with TRBD1. The TCR originated in a human donor in good health (CMV status not recorded). Some clones in this sample may be carry-over from other donors' samples. The CDR3 DNA reads TGTGCCAGCAGTGAAGGACAGGGGGACACAGATACGCAGTATTTT. This codes for CASSEGQGDTDTQYF.